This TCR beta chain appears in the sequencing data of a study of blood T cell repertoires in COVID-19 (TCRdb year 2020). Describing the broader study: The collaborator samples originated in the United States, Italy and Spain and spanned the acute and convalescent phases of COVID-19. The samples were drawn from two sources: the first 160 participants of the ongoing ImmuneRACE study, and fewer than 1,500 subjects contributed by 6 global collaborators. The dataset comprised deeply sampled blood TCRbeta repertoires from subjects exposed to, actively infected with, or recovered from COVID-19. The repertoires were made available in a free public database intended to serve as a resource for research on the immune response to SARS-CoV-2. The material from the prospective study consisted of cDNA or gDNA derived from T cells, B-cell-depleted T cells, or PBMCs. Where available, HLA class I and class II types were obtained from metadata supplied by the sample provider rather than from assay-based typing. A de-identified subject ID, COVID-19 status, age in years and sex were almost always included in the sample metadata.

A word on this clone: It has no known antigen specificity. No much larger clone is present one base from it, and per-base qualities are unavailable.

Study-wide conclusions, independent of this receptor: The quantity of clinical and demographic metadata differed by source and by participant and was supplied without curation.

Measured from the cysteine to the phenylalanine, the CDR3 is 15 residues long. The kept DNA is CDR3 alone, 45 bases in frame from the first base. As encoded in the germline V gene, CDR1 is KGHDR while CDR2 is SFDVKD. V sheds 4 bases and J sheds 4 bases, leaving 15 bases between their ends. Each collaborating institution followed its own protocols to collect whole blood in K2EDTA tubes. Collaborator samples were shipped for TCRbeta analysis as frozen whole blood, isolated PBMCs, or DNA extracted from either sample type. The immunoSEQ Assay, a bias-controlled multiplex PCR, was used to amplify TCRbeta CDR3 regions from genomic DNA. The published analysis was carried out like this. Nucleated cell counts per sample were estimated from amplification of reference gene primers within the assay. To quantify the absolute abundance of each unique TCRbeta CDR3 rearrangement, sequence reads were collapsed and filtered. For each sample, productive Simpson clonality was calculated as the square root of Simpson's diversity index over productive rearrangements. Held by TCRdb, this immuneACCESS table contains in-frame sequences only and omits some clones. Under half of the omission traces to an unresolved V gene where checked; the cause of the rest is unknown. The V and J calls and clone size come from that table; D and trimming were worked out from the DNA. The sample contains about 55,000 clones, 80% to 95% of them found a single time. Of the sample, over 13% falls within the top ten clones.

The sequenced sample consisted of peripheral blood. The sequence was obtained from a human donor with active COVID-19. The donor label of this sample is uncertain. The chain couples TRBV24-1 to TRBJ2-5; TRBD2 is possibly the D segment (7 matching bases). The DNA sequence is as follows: TGTGCCACCAGTGAGGGAGGGGGAGGGAGAGAGACCCAGTACTTC. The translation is CATSEGGGGRETQYF.